This entry features one T cell receptor beta chain sequence. What it binds is not known. The method, 5' RACE with UMI labels, was used to prepare the TRB cDNA libraries. From its re-call of the 5' RACE reads, TCRdb lists each CDR3 protein once, without DNA. Listed are about 92,000 distinct CDR3 sequences; nearly 0.85% falls within the top ten. This sample is drawn from a study of CXCR3-negative and CXCR3-positive naive CD8 T cells. On the study more broadly: Some 130 million TRB reads were obtained overall (about 1.5 +/- 0.3 million per library).

This CDR3 has 16 residues. Per germline, CDR1 SGHAT and CDR2 FQNNGV. General observations from the study: More hydrophobic TRB CDR3s occurred in CXCR3-positive than in CXCR3-negative naive cells. TRB CDR3 properties were used to infer TCR strength, and surface CD5 was comparable between naive subsets. High diversity, comparable across both naive subsets, contrasted with much lower diversity in memory CD8+ cells.

Cells that were CD45RO-CCR7+CD27+CD95- constituted naive CD8+ T cells. The sequence was obtained from a human donor in good health. Some clones in this sample may be carry-over from other donors' samples. The sequenced material came from naive CXCR3+ CD8+ T cells from blood. Subset given: CD45RO-CCR7+CD27+CD95- naive CD8+ T cells expressing CXCR3 (TNR3+). The chain couples TRBV11-2 to TRBJ2-3. The CDR3 spells CASSSTQLTSTDTQYF. The complete variable domain, with remaining parts taken from reference TRBV11-2 and TRBJ2-3, reads EAGVAQSPRYKIIEKRQSVAFWCNPISGHATLYWYQQILGQGPKLLIQFQNNGVVDDSQLPKDRFSAERLKGVDSTLKIQPAKLEDSAVYLCASSSTQLTSTDTQYFGPGTRLTVL.